These T cell receptor beta chains were read from a single sample in a study of identical twins. TCRdb re-derived calls from the 5' RACE reads in MiXCR, one entry per CDR3 protein. This sample yields 410,000 or so distinct CDR3 sequences, of which about 18% are seen a single time; 12% belongs to the top ten. Sequencing used naive T cells sorted from blood. Every receptor here comes from a man aged 45 to 65 in good health. Each CDR3 is given with its conserved first and last residue. Expanded clones get a size class; other rows say once, few or many, or leave the size out.

v_call	j_call	clone_size	cdr3_aa
TRBV12-3/TRBV12-4	TRBJ2-3	many	CASSPRGRLWGTQSTDTQYF
TRBV20-1	TRBJ1-1	.	CSAGQGGFTEAFF
TRBV5-4	TRBJ2-2	many	CASSLGLAGNTGELFF
TRBV20-1	TRBJ2-7	few	CSASHPGGAIYEQYF
TRBV2	TRBJ1-6	many	CASTQESSYNSPLHF
TRBV5-6	TRBJ1-2	.	CASSLVGPNYGYTF
TRBV7-2	TRBJ2-6	few	CASRLGALGANVLTF
TRBV28	TRBJ2-3	few	CASSSASGSTDTQYF
TRBV15	TRBJ1-2	.	CATSRDLGGHPNYGYTF
TRBV20-1	TRBJ2-3	few	CSAPHPELAWVGYDTQYF
TRBV25-1	TRBJ2-7	few	CASSGIYEQYF
TRBV6-5	TRBJ2-5	few	CASSYSISGAQYF
TRBV12-3/TRBV12-4	TRBJ2-1	.	CASRTPGLAGPNEQFF
TRBV10-2	TRBJ1-5	.	CASSTGGSQPQHF
TRBV28	TRBJ2-4	.	CASRSPTGVAKNIQYF